The 25 T cell receptor beta chains in this list originate from one sample, sequenced in a study of cytomegalovirus exposure and HLA in healthy donors. This PCR relied on a set of 60 Vbeta primers and 13 Jbeta primers. Sequencing was performed with immunoSEQ multiplex PCR; in TCRdb, only in-frame clones are kept and a portion is missing. In the table there are 250,000 to 350,000 clones, 86% of which are singletons. Sequenced input: PBMCs. The receptor source for this set is a man between 40 and 49 years old in good health and CMV-seropositive.

The chain has TRBV27 and TRBJ2-1; TRBD2 matches at 8 bases. This CDR3 region has 20 residues. In germline, CDR1 is MNHEY, CDR2 SMNVEV (reference sequence). The junction had 15 bases not matched to a gene; V was cut back by 2 bases and J by 0 bases. As DNA, the CDR3 is TGTGCCAGCAGTTTACTGCCTAGCGGGCCGCTGATTAGCTCCTACAATGAGCAGTTCTTC. Its translation: CASSLLPSGPLISSYNEQFF.

The chain joins TRBV28 to TRBJ2-7; TRBD1 matches 7 bases. The germline V gene has CDR1 MDHEN and CDR2 SYDVKM. There are 16 residues in the CDR3. Trimming removed 5 bases from V and 0 bases from J; junction bases left unmatched: 10. The CDR3 sequence: CASSPWGTDLSYEQYF. CDR3 coding DNA: TGTGCCAGCAGTCCATGGGGGACAGACCTCTCCTACGAGCAGTACTTC.

The rearrangement joins TRBV7-9 to TRBJ2-5; 8 bases align to TRBD2. Per germline, CDR1 SEHNR and CDR2 FQNEAQ (reference sequence). This CDR3 is built from 18 residues. Trimming at V came to 7 bases and at J to 5 bases, leaving 21 bases not matched to a gene. CDR3 sequence (DNA): TGTGCCAGCATCGTCCCTGAGGATCTAGCGGGCTTGGGTGAGACCCAGTACTTC. This gives the protein CASIVPEDLAGLGETQYF.

J is TRBJ2-7 and V is TRBV7-2; D is unclear. The ends were cut back, 3 bases at V and 0 bases at J, with 12 bases in the middle. CDR1 and CDR2 (germline): SGHTA, FQGNSA. The CDR3 contains 15 residues. The CDR3 protein is CASSFAPVGSYEQYF. Written as DNA, the CDR3 is TGTGCCAGCAGCTTTGCTCCCGTCGGCTCCTACGAGCAGTACTTC.

In its sample, this clone was seen a few times. The chain recombines TRBV19 with TRBJ1-1; D remains unclear. CDR3 length: 15 amino acids. Deletions cut 1 base from V and 0 bases from J, with 9 bases between. Germline values: CDR1 LNHDA, CDR2 SQIVND (reference sequence). CDR3 sequence: CASSIGVQVNTEAFF. CDR3 DNA: TGTGCCAGTAGTATAGGAGTGCAGGTGAACACTGAAGCTTTCTTT.

This clone was seen a few times. The V gene is TRBV4-3, the J gene TRBJ2-1, with TRBD1 as a possible D gene (7 bases). The V gene's germline CDR1 is LGHNA and CDR2 YSLEER. Trimming removed 1 base at V and 7 bases at J, with 11 bases between. The CDR3 spans 14 residues. The CDR3: CASSQVTGRNEQFF. The CDR3 DNA reads TGCGCCAGCAGCCAAGTGACAGGGAGGAATGAGCAGTTCTTC.

The chain uses TRBV28 and TRBJ1-2, with D possibly being TRBD1 (6 bases). The CDR3 spans 13 residues. Germline CDR1 MDHEN, CDR2 SYDVKM. The ends were cut back, 5 bases at V and 5 bases at J, with 12 bases in the middle. CDR3 region: CASSEYREYGYTF. CDR3 DNA: TGTGCCAGCAGTGAATACAGGGAGTATGGCTACACCTTC.

This clone was counted a few times. The V call is TRBV19, the J call TRBJ2-7; 8 bases map to TRBD1. The ends lost 4 bases at V and 4 bases at J; junction bases unmatched: 9. The germline gives CDR1 LNHDA, CDR2 SQIVND (reference sequence). The CDR3 sequence is 15 residues long. Written as DNA, the CDR3 is TGTGCCAGTAGTACTGGACAGGGCCCTCGTTACGAGCAGTACTTC. This translates into CASSTGQGPRYEQYF. Supplemented by reference TRBV19 and TRBJ2-7, the full variable domain reads DGGITQSPKYLFRKEGQNVTLSCEQNLNHDAMYWYRQDPGQGLRLIYYSQIVNDFQKGDIAEGYSVSREKKESFPLTVTSAQKNPTAFYLCASSTGQGPRYEQYFGPGTRLTVT.

This sequence joins TRBV28 and TRBJ2-3, with TRBD2 matching over 11 bases. The CDR3 sequence is 17 residues long. Germline CDR1 and CDR2: MDHEN and SYDVKM. V shed 5 bases, J shed 2 bases, and the junction held 9 bases outside the gene matches. The CDR3 bases are TGTGCCAGCAGTCCCCTAGCGGGAGGCCTCCCCACAGATACGCAGTATTTT. Its protein product is CASSPLAGGLPTDTQYF.

V gene TRBV7-8 combines with J gene TRBJ2-2, with TRBD1 matching 7 bases. The CDR3 has 16 residues. The V gene end was trimmed by 4 bases and the J gene end by 0 bases; junction bases not matched to a gene: 5. Germline V CDR1 and CDR2: SGHVS, FQNEAQ. The DNA for the CDR3 is TGTGCCAGCAGCTATGCCGGGACAGCGAACACCGGGGAGCTGTTTTTT. The encoded protein is CASSYAGTANTGELFF.

V and J are TRBV30 and TRBJ1-5, with a weak D call TRBD1 (5 bases). Deletions cut 2 bases from V and 4 bases from J, with 12 bases between. The germline V gene has CDR1 GTSNPN and CDR2 SVGIG (reference sequence). The length of the CDR3 is 14 residues. DNA for the CDR3: TGTGCCTGGAGTAACGGACATGGTAATCAGCCCCAGCATTTT. Translated, it gives CAWSNGHGNQPQHF.

There are a few counts of this clone. The chain recombines TRBV6-5 with TRBJ2-7, with 8 nucleotides matching TRBD2. J was trimmed by 5 bases and V by 8 bases; bases with no gene match: 14. The germline V gene has CDR1 MNHEY and CDR2 SVGAGI. The CDR3 runs 15 residues. CDR3 DNA: TGTGCCAGCGATCCACTTTCAGCGGGAGCCGACGAGCAGTACTTC. It encodes CASDPLSAGADEQYF.

The chain joins TRBV7-8 to TRBJ1-2; D is ambiguous. The CDR3 is 14 residues long. The germline gives CDR1 SGHVS, CDR2 FQNEAQ. Trimming shortened V by 5 bases and J by 3 bases, and 13 bases separated the two germline ends. The CDR3 loop is CASSVESGDYGYTF. The CDR3 DNA sequence: TGTGCCAGCAGCGTAGAGAGCGGGGACTATGGCTACACCTTC.

The V gene is TRBV5-1, the J gene TRBJ2-6; 7 bases agree with TRBD1. Germline V CDR1 and CDR2: SGHRS, YFSETQ. This CDR3 is 17 amino acids long. V lost 3 bases, J lost 0 bases, and 6 bases stayed unmatched. CDR3 nucleotides: TGCGCCAGCAGCTCCGGGACAGACCACTCTGGGGCCAACGTCCTGACTTTC. Translating gives CASSSGTDHSGANVLTF.

The chain couples TRBV7-2 to TRBJ2-1; weak D call: TRBD2 (6 bases). The CDR3 is 14 amino acids. Trimming stripped 3 bases from V and 4 bases from J, with 10 bases between. CDR1 is SGHTA and CDR2 is FQGNSA in the germline V gene. The CDR3 spells CASSLGGLYNEQFF. Here the CDR3 DNA reads TGTGCCAGCAGCTTGGGGGGACTTTACAATGAGCAGTTCTTC. The full variable domain, with the rest looked up from reference TRBV7-2 and TRBJ2-1, is GAGVSQSPSNKVTEKGKDVELRCDPISGHTALYWYRQSLGQGLEFLIYFQGNSAPDKSGLPSDRFSAERTGGSVSTLTIQRTQQEDSAVYLCASSLGGLYNEQFFGPGTRLTVL.

This chain connects TRBV15 to TRBJ2-3; TRBD2 matches 12 bases. This CDR3 spans 15 amino acids. Germline V gives CDR1 LNHNV, CDR2 YYDKDF (reference sequence). The V segment lost 5 bases and the J segment 3 bases; nucleotides outside the gene matches: 3. As DNA, the CDR3 is TGTGCCACCAGCGAACTAGCGGGAGGAACAGATACGCAGTATTTT. It is translated as CATSELAGGTDTQYF.

This clone occurred once. The chain is built from TRBV27 and TRBJ1-5; 7 positions agree with TRBD1. V shed 5 bases, J shed 6 bases, and the junction held 10 bases outside the gene matches. CDR1 and CDR2 from the germline V gene are MNHEY and SMNVEV (reference sequence). CDR3 length equals 15 residues. CDR3 sequence: CASSPRQGIGQPQHF. The DNA for the CDR3 is TGTGCCAGCAGTCCCCGACAGGGTATAGGTCAGCCCCAGCATTTT.

The chain links TRBV7-9 to TRBJ2-7; D might be TRBD2 (6 bases). The CDR3 has 15 amino acids. Trimming stripped 3 bases from V and 3 bases from J, with 15 bases between. The germline V gene encodes CDR1 SEHNR and CDR2 FQNEAQ (reference sequence). The CDR3 nucleotides are TGTGCCAGCAGCTTGAGTAGCGGAGACCTCTACGAGCAGTACTTC. Its protein is CASSLSSGDLYEQYF.

Of note for this clone: At one of its ends the junction is not consistent with the germline gene, which may arise from a read error. This chain connects TRBV28 to TRBJ2-7; 9 nucleotides agree with TRBD1. Germline assignment: CDR1 MDHEN and CDR2 SYDVKM. CDR3 length equals 16 residues. CDR3 loop: CASSPRGGQGSHEQYF. The CDR3 DNA reads TGTGCCAGCAGCCCCCGTGGGGGACAGGGCTCCCACGAGCAGTACTTC.

This rearrangement joins TRBV19 to TRBJ2-5; the D gene is possibly TRBD1 (6 bases). Germline assignment: CDR1 LNHDA and CDR2 SQIVND (reference sequence). The CDR3 length is 16 residues. Between the trimmed V and J ends, which lost 6 bases and 1 base, there was a span of 18 bases. The CDR3 DNA sequence: TGTGCCAGTAGCTCTGGACAGCATAGGGCCCAAGAGACCCAGTACTTC. Residues: CASSSGQHRAQETQYF.

About this clone: Other DNA sequences in this sample translate to the same CDR3. This chain links TRBV27 with TRBJ2-1, with 9 positions matching TRBD2. V trimming: 6 bases; J trimming: 0 bases; junction bases outside the gene matches: 12. Per the germline V gene, CDR1 is MNHEY and CDR2 is SMNVEV (reference sequence). The CDR3 spans 18 residues. The CDR3 nucleotides are TGTGCCAGCAGCCCTCCAGCGGGGGGCCTATACTCCTACAATGAGCAGTTCTTC. The encoded protein is CASSPPAGGLYSYNEQFF.

The chain joins TRBV28 to TRBJ2-7; D uncertain. This CDR3 has 14 residues. CDR1 MDHEN and CDR2 SYDVKM come from the germline V gene. V was pared by 1 base and J by 3 bases, with 10 bases between. For the CDR3, the DNA is TGTGCCAGCAGTTTATTACAGATGAACTACGAGCAGTACTTC. This codes for CASSLLQMNYEQYF.

For the CDR3, the DNA is TGTGCCAGCAGATTGGACAGGGCTGAAGGAGAACTGTTTTTT. Amino acids: CASRLDRAEGELFF. V and J are TRBV2 and TRBJ1-4, with TRBD1 matching 8 bases. Per germline, CDR1 SNHLY and CDR2 FYNNEI. Trimming cost V 6 bases and J 12 bases; bases outside gene matches: 12. The CDR3 is made up of 14 amino acids.

The chain links TRBV28 to TRBJ2-6; the D is unclear. Trimming removed 5 bases at V and 4 bases at J, with 3 bases between. The CDR3 covers 12 residues. Germline V gene data show CDR1 as MDHEN and CDR2 as SYDVKM. The CDR3 nucleotides read TGTGCCAGCAGTAGCGGGGCCAACGTCCTGACTTTC. Protein product: CASSSGANVLTF.

The chain links TRBV7-9 to TRBJ2-1; D is unclear. The CDR3 consists of 11 residues. The V end lost 5 bases, the J end lost 9 bases, and 8 bases lay between the germline ends. Germline values: CDR1 SEHNR, CDR2 FQNEAQ (reference sequence). In nucleotides, the CDR3 is TGTGCCAGCAGCCTCTTCTCTGAGCAGTTCTTC. It codes for CASSLFSEQFF.